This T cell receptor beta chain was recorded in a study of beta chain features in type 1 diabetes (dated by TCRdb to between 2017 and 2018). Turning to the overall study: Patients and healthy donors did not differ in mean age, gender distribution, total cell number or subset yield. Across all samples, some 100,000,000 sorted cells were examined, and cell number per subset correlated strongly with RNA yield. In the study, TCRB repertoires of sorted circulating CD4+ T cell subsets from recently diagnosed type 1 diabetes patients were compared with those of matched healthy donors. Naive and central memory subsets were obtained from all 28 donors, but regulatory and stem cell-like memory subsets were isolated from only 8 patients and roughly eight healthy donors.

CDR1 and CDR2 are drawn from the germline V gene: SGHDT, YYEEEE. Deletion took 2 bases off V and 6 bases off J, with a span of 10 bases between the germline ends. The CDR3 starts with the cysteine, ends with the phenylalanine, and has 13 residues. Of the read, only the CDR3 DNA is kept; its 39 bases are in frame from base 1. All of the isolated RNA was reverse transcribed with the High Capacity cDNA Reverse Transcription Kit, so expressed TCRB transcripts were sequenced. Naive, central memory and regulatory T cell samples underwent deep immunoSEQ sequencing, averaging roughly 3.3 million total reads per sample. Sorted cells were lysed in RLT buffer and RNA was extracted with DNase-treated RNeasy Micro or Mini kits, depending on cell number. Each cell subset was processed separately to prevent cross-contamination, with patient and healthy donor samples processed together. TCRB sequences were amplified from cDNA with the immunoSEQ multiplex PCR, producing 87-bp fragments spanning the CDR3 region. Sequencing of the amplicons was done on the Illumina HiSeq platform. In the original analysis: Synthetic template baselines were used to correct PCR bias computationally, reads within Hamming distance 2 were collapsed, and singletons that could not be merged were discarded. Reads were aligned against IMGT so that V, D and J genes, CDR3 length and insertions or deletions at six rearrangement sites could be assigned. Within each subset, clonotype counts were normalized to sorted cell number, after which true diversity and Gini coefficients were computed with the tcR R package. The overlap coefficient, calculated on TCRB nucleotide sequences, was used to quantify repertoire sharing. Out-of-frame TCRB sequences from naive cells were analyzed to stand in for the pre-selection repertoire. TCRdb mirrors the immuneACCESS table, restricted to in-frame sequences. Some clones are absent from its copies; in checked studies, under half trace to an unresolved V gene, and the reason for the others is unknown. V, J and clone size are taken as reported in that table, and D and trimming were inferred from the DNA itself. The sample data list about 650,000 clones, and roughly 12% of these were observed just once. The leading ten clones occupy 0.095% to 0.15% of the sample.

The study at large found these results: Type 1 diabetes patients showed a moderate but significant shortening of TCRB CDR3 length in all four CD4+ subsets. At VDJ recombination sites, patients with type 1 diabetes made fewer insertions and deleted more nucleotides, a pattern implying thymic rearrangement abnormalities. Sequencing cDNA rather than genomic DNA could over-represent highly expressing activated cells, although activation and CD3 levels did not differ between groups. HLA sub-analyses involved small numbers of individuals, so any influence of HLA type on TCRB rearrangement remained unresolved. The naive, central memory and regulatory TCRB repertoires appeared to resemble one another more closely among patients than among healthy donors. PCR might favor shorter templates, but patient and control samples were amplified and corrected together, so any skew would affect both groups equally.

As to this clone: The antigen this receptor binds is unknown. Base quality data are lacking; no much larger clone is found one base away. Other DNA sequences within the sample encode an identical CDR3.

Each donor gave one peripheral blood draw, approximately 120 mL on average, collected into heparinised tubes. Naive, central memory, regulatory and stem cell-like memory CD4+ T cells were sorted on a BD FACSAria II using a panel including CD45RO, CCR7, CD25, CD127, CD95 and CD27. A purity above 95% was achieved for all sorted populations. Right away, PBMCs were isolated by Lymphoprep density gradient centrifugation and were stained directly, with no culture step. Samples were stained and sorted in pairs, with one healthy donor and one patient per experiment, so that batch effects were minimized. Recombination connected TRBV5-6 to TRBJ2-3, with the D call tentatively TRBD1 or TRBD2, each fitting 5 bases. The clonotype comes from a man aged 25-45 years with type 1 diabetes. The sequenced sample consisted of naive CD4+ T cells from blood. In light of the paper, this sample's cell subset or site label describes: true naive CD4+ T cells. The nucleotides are TGTGCCAGCAGCTTCTCGGGACCGGATACGCAGTATTTT. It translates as CASSFSGPDTQYF. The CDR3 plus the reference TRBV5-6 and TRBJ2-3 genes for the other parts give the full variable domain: DAGVTQSPTHLIKTRGQQVTLRCSPKSGHDTVSWYQQALGQGPQFIFQYYEEEERQRGNFPDRFSGHQFPNYSSELNVNALLLGDSALYLCASSFSGPDTQYFGPGTRLTVL.